This T cell receptor (beta chain) was documented in a study of T cell changes during pregnancy in multiple sclerosis. The assay was immunoSEQ multiplex PCR, and TCRdb's table has in-frame clones only and misses some. The data contain more than 9,000 clones, around 88% of them seen just once; the ten biggest clones take up 5.1%. V lost 1 base, J lost 6 bases, and 12 bases lay in between. From germline, CDR1 is MNHEY and CDR2 SMNVEV (reference sequence). CDR3 length: 14 amino acids. The receptor's source is a female donor in good health, enrolled as a control in a pregnancy study. The chain couples TRBV27 to TRBJ1-1; possible D gene TRBD1, 5 bases. This specimen was CD8+ T cells from peripheral blood mononuclear cells, taken in the first trimester of pregnancy. The CDR3 reads CASSLYNGGPEAFF. CDR3 nucleotide sequence: TGTGCCAGCAGTTTATACAACGGGGGACCTGAAGCTTTCTTT.